Following are 3 T cell receptor beta chains from one sample sequenced in a study of glioma-infiltrating T cells. The iRepertoire nested amplicon-rescue multiplex PCR amplified TCR alpha and beta CDR3s from RNA. TCRdb reanalysed the multiplex PCR reads using MiXCR and keeps one entry per CDR3 protein. The table has around 180,000 distinct CDR3 sequences, around 42% seen once. The material sequenced was glioma tissue, nonneoplastic brain tissue, or PBMCs (not recorded which). The receptor set was obtained from a human donor with low-grade glioma or glioblastoma, undergoing nonglioma brain surgery, or in good health (not recorded which).

Concerning this clonotype itself: This may be a read error: a much more frequent sequence differs by one nucleotide. CDR3 residues: CASSPRWFSYGYTF. In nucleotides, the CDR3 is TGTGCCAGCAGTCCCAGGTGGTTCAGCTATGGCTACACCTTC. The gene calls are TRBV28 and TRBJ1-2; D unclear. The CDR3 spans 14 residues. Germline V gene sequence: CDR1 MDHEN, CDR2 SYDVKM. V was pared by 5 bases and J by 4 bases, with 14 bases between.

This sequence joins TRBV4-1 and TRBJ2-7; a possible D gene is TRBD1 (8 bases). CDR1 is MGHRA, CDR2 YSYEKL, per germline. V lost 0 bases and J lost 3, with 15 bases in between. CDR3 length equals 16 residues. The CDR3 bases are TGCGCCAGCAGCCAAGAAGTACAGGGGGGGGTCTACGAGCAGTACTTC. Residues: CASSQEVQGGVYEQYF.

As regards this clonotype: A read error is possible here, since a much larger clone lies one base away. V and J are TRBV2 and TRBJ1-5; D uncertain. Germline CDR1 and CDR2: SNHLY and FYNNEI. This CDR3 spans 14 amino acids. V lost 5 bases to trimming and J lost 0 bases, with 8 bases between them. The CDR3 nucleotides are TGTGCCAGCAGTCCTGAAGCTAGCAATCAGCCCCAGCATTTT. Its translation is CASSPEASNQPQHF.